Listed below are T cell receptor beta chains from one sample, sequenced in a study of blood T cell repertoires in COVID-19. This table comes from immunoSEQ multiplex PCR, and its TCRdb copy is limited to in-frame clones, with some not included. The profile covers 200,000 to 250,000 clones, with 65% to 85% appearing a single time and 6.8% taken by the ten largest. Material: PBMCs or T cells enriched from blood (not recorded which). All receptors derive from a woman in her thirties or forties who had recovered from COVID-19. The CDR3 runs from the conserved cysteine through the conserved F or W. Fields, in order: J gene, D gene, V gene, clone size, CDR3 DNA, CDR3 protein. D genes are given only for firm matches. Part of the rows lack a size; the others show once, few, many or a class for expanded clones.

TRBJ1-2,TRBD1,TRBV27,.,TGTGCCAGCAGTTCCGTACAGGGGATCTATGGCTACACCTTC,CASSSVQGIYGYTF
TRBJ1-5,TRBD1,TRBV5-1,.,TGCGCCAGCAGCGAGGGGGCGCGTCAGCCCCAGCATTTT,CASSEGARQPQHF
TRBJ2-1,.,TRBV18,.,TGTGCCAGCTCCAGAGACAGGGAGGTCGATGAGCAGTTCTTC,CASSRDREVDEQFF
TRBJ2-2,.,TRBV5-1,.,TGCGCCACCGGGACTGCGCGGGGCACCGGGGAGCTGTTTTTT,CATGTARGTGELFF
TRBJ2-6,.,TRBV27,.,TGTGCCAGCAGTTTCAGCTCTGGGGCCAACGTCCTGACTTTC,CASSFSSGANVLTF
TRBJ1-1,.,TRBV10-3,.,TGTGCCATCAGTGAGTCACGGGGGGACACTGAAGCTTTCTTT,CAISESRGDTEAFF
TRBJ2-1,.,TRBV7-9,once,TGTGCCAGCAGCCCGATTGGGAGCTCCTACAATGAGCAGTTCTTC,CASSPIGSSYNEQFF
TRBJ2-3,TRBD2,TRBV5-1,.,TGCGCCAGCAGCTTGGCGGCCGGTGGGACTAGGACAGATACGCAGTATTTT,CASSLAAGGTRTDTQYF
TRBJ1-6,TRBD1,TRBV27,.,TGTGCCAGCAGTTCGACAGGGACTTTCGGTTCACCCCTCCACTTT,CASSSTGTFGSPLHF
TRBJ1-1,.,TRBV5-1,.,TGCGCCAGCAGCTTTCCGGACAGAACTAACACTGAAGCTTTCTTT,CASSFPDRTNTEAFF
TRBJ1-5,.,TRBV10-3,.,TGTGCCATCAGTGAGTCAGGGCCGAGGGCCAATCAGCCCCAGCATTTT,CAISESGPRANQPQHF
TRBJ1-1,TRBD1,TRBV2,.,TGTGCCAGCAGTGCGACAGGGGGCCGGAACACTGAAGCTTTCTTT,CASSATGGRNTEAFF
TRBJ2-3,TRBD2,TRBV5-1,.,TGCGCCAGCAGCTTGGTAGCGGGAGGCCCAAATACGCAGTATTTT,CASSLVAGGPNTQYF
TRBJ1-1,.,TRBV12-5,.,TGTGCTAGTGGTTTGGTTTACGTAGAATTCTTT,CASGLVYVEFF
TRBJ1-3,TRBD1,TRBV18,once,TGTGCCAGCTCACCACTAAACAGCAGGACAGGGACTGGAAACACCATATATTTT,CASSPLNSRTGTGNTIYF
TRBJ2-6,TRBD1,TRBV28,.,TGTGCCAGCAGTGAGTTTTTAAGGACAGGGGTGTTTGGGGCCAACGTCCTGACTTTC,CASSEFLRTGVFGANVLTF
TRBJ1-5,.,TRBV6-1,.,TGTGCCAGCAGTGGGTTTTCACGCGTAAATAGCAATCAGCCCCAGCATTTT,CASSGFSRVNSNQPQHF
TRBJ2-3,.,TRBV28,.,TGTGCCAGCAGTTCCAGACTAGTTACCACAGATACGCAGTATTTT,CASSSRLVTTDTQYF
TRBJ1-4,.,TRBV3-1/TRBV3-2,.,TGTGCCAGCAGCCAATCTCGACAAGCAACTAATGAAAAACTGTTTTTT,CASSQSRQATNEKLFF
TRBJ2-7,TRBD1,TRBV4-1,once,TGCGCCAGCAGCCAACGGACAGGGCCGGGCTACGAGCAGTACTTC,CASSQRTGPGYEQYF
TRBJ2-1,TRBD1,TRBV7-8,.,TGTGCCAGCAGCCGAGACGTGGGACAGGGAAAGCAGTTCTTC,CASSRDVGQGKQFF
TRBJ2-1,TRBD1,TRBV3-1/TRBV3-2,.,TGTGCCAGCAGCCAGAGGGACAGGGGTGAGCAGTTCTTC,CASSQRDRGEQFF
TRBJ2-1,.,TRBV24-1,.,TGTGCCACCAGTGAGCGGGGGCTGAACAATGAGCAGTTCTTC,CATSERGLNNEQFF
TRBJ2-5,TRBD2,TRBV7-2,once,TGTGCCAGCAGCTTAACCCCGGGGCTAGCGGGAGGGCCCCAGTACTTC,CASSLTPGLAGGPQYF
TRBJ2-7,TRBD1,TRBV30,.,TGTGCCTGGAGTGTAGGACAGGGGGGTGAGCAGTACTTC,CAWSVGQGGEQYF
TRBJ2-2,.,TRBV9,.,TGTGCCAGCAGTATGGGGGCGGGAGTTTCTGGGGAGCTGTTTTTT,CASSMGAGVSGELFF